Sequencing of this TCR beta chain was carried out in a study of follicular helper T cells after annual influenza vaccination. The CDR3 sequence is 16 residues long. V was clipped by 7 bases and J by 6 bases, with 23 bases between them. Germline values: CDR1 SGHTA, CDR2 FQGNSA. Time point: 2014-2015 season, 7 days after vaccination. Notes on this clone: Its specificity is unknown.

The protocol was immunoSEQ multiplex PCR, while the TCRdb copy is restricted to in-frame clones and leaves out a portion. The sample has approximately 9,600 clones; about four fifths are singletons. Findings and limits, study-wide: Undersampling of larger non-cTfh compartments could not be excluded. Day 7 ICOS+CD38+ clones later appeared mostly in ICOS-CD38- cTfh.

The receptor comes from an adult who received the influenza vaccine. This rearrangement joins TRBV7-2 to TRBJ2-3; tentatively, D is TRBD1 or TRBD2 (6 bases each). The sequencing here drew on CXCR5- memory CD4+ T cells sorted from blood, taken 7 days after influenza vaccination. The CDR3 DNA follows: TGTGCCAGCACCTCCCAGTGGGGGGCGCCGTTGGATACGCAGTATTTT. Translating gives CASTSQWGAPLDTQYF.